Listed below are T cell receptor beta chains from one sample, sequenced in a study of T cell responses to AZD1222 COVID-19 vaccine. TCRdb's copy holds only in-frame clones and misses some; the assay was immunoSEQ multiplex PCR. The sample includes about 53,000 clones, around 85% seen only once; the top ten take roughly 27%. The specimen was peripheral blood, collected on day 0 of AZD1222 vaccination. These receptor sequences come from an adult in good health. Both conserved end residues are part of each CDR3. Each record gives: CDR3 length, D gene, clone size, V gene, J gene, CDR3 DNA, CDR3 protein. D genes are given only for firm matches. Only part of the rows carry a size: once, few, many, or a class if the clone is expanded.

>13|NA|NA|TRBV5-6|TRBJ1-4
TGTGCCAGCAGCCCAGGGCCTAATGAAAAACTGTTTTTT
CASSPGPNEKLFF
>14|TRBD2|NA|TRBV7-9|TRBJ2-1
TGTGCCAGCAGCTCCGGGACTAGCGACAATGAGCAGTTCTTC
CASSSGTSDNEQFF
>13|NA|few|TRBV6-5|TRBJ2-7
TGTGCCAGCAGTCCCCCGGGCCAACTAGTCCAGTACTTC
CASSPPGQLVQYF
>14|NA|NA|TRBV7-9|TRBJ1-1
TGTGCCAGCAGCTTAGCTGGCAAGGAGCTTGAAGCTTTCTTT
CASSLAGKELEAFF
>12|NA|NA|TRBV12-3/TRBV12-4|TRBJ2-7
TGTGCCAGCAGCCCTCGACAGACGGAGCAGTACTTC
CASSPRQTEQYF
>20|TRBD2|NA|TRBV29-1|TRBJ2-2
TGCAGCGTAACCTTTTTAGGGGCTAGCGGGAATCGAGCCAACACCGGGGAGCTGTTTTTT
CSVTFLGASGNRANTGELFF
>15|NA|NA|TRBV11-2|TRBJ2-1
TGTGCCAGCAGCTTCATGAACCAGGGGAACAATGAGCAGTTCTTC
CASSFMNQGNNEQFF
>17|NA|NA|TRBV28|TRBJ2-7
TGTGCCAGCAGACCCGGCTCTTACAGGCCGTCCTCCTACGAGCAGTACTTC
CASRPGSYRPSSYEQYF
>13|NA|NA|TRBV6-4|TRBJ2-3
TGTGCCAGCAGTGTTAGCGGCACAGATACGCAGTATTTT
CASSVSGTDTQYF
>13|TRBD2|NA|TRBV11-2|TRBJ2-7
TGTGCCAGCAGCTTAGATCATAATGCGGGAGTACGCTTC
CASSLDHNAGVRF
>15|TRBD2|NA|TRBV5-1|TRBJ2-7
TGCGCCAGCAGCTTGTCTAGCGGGACGTTGGGTGAGCAGTACTTC
CASSLSSGTLGEQYF
>13|NA|NA|TRBV7-9|TRBJ2-7
TGTGCCAGCAGCCCCGGCGGGGAGTACGAGCAGTACTTC
CASSPGGEYEQYF
>16|NA|NA|TRBV5-1|TRBJ2-2
TGCGCCAGCAGCTTGGGACGGGTCGGGAACACCGGGGAGCTGTTTTTT
CASSLGRVGNTGELFF
>17|NA|NA|TRBV28|TRBJ2-5
TGTGCCAGCAGCCATGGGGGCGGATGGATCCCACTAGAGACCCAGTACTTC
CASSHGGGWIPLETQYF
>13|NA|NA|TRBV6-5|TRBJ2-5
TGTGCCAGCAGGTCCCCAAGCGAAGAGACCCAGTACTTC
CASRSPSEETQYF
>17|TRBD1|few|TRBV5-1|TRBJ2-3
TGCGCCAGCAGCTTGGTTGGTGGGACAGGGGGCACAGATACGCAGTATTTT
CASSLVGGTGGTDTQYF
>16|TRBD1|NA|TRBV5-1|TRBJ2-1
TGCGCCAGCAGCTTGGAGTGGACAGGGGGCTACAATGAGCAGTTCTTC
CASSLEWTGGYNEQFF
>15|NA|NA|TRBV5-1|TRBJ2-1
TGCGCCAGCAGCTCGCCGGGTAGTGCCTACAATGAGCAGTTCTTC
CASSSPGSAYNEQFF